This T cell receptor (beta chain) was captured in a study of cytomegalovirus exposure and HLA in healthy donors. General study results and limits: Fewer N-insertions (relative to the approximately 670-donor mean) were reportedly seen in an Asian-associated ancestry cluster in a later analysis.

V was pared by 2 bases and J by 4 bases, with 1 base of the junction left unmatched. The CDR3 loop spans 14 amino acids. Germline V gene sequence: CDR1 SNHLY, CDR2 FYNNEI. This clone was counted only a few times. The antigen is unknown. Donors were ostensibly healthy at sampling, although undocumented immune exposures were probable. PCR amplification relied on 60 Vbeta primers (plus 13 Jbeta primers). TCRdb keeps only in-frame clones here, not all; method: immunoSEQ multiplex PCR. The data hold about 250,000 clones, with 78% observed a single time. This chain links TRBV2 with TRBJ2-1, with TRBD1 identical over 8 bases. Sequenced input: PBMCs. The origin of this receptor is a boy younger than 18 in good health and CMV-seronegative. The CDR3: CASSEQGAYNEQFF. DNA for the CDR3: TGTGCCAGCAGTGAACAGGGGGCGTACAATGAGCAGTTCTTC.